Listed below are T cell receptor beta chains from one sample, sequenced in a study of blood T cell repertoires in COVID-19. This table comes from immunoSEQ multiplex PCR, and its TCRdb copy is limited to in-frame clones, with some not included. The sample shows fewer than 250,000 clones, about 85% of them seen only once. Sequenced input: peripheral blood. The receptors here all came from a woman aged 60-75 years with active or convalescent COVID-19. CDR3s include the opening cysteine and the closing phenylalanine or tryptophan. A D gene is named only where the DNA matches it firmly. Clone size appears in some rows only: once, few, many, or a class for an expanded clone.

abundance | j_gene | v_gene | d_gene | CDR3aa | CDR3nt
. | TRBJ2-2 | TRBV5-1 | TRBD1 | CASSISGTGSWELFF | TGCGCCAGCAGCATTTCCGGGACAGGTTCCTGGGAGCTGTTTTTT
once | TRBJ2-4 | TRBV6-6 | TRBD2 | CASSREGRGAVAKNIQYF | TGTGCCAGCAGTCGGGAGGGGAGGGGAGCAGTAGCCAAAAACATTCAGTACTTC
few | TRBJ1-4 | TRBV3-1/TRBV3-2 | . | CASSHYGSSNNEKLFF | TGTGCCAGCAGCCACTACGGGAGCTCAAATAATGAAAAACTGTTTTTT
many | TRBJ1-2 | TRBV5-1 | . | CASSPTTPETYGYTF | TGCGCCAGCAGCCCGACGACACCAGAAACCTATGGCTACACCTTC
. | TRBJ2-1 | TRBV11-2 | . | CASSLAGLADNEQFF | TGTGCCAGCAGCTTAGCTGGGTTAGCGGACAATGAGCAGTTCTTC
once | TRBJ2-3 | TRBV5-1 | . | CASSPQGRGYTDTQYF | TGCGCCAGCAGCCCCCAAGGGCGGGGCTACACAGATACGCAGTATTTT
. | TRBJ2-1 | TRBV2 | . | CASSETFRGNEQFF | TGTGCCAGCAGTGAGACATTCCGGGGAAATGAGCAGTTCTTC
. | TRBJ1-5 | TRBV6-5 | . | CASSYSGRGPHQPQHF | TGTGCCAGCAGTTACTCAGGAAGGGGCCCTCATCAGCCCCAGCATTTT
. | TRBJ2-5 | TRBV14 | TRBD2 | CASSQGGAGGSETQYF | TGTGCCAGCAGCCAAGGAGGAGCGGGGGGTTCAGAGACCCAGTACTTC
. | TRBJ1-4 | TRBV11-2 | TRBD1 | CASSIYRGSNEKLFF | TGTGCCAGCAGCATATACAGGGGTTCAAATGAAAAACTGTTTTTT
. | TRBJ1-2 | TRBV6-4 | . | CASSDSSLGWRGYTF | TGTGCCAGCAGTGACTCCAGCCTCGGCTGGAGGGGCTACACCTTC
. | TRBJ2-3 | TRBV5-1 | . | CASSGTRGTTDTQYF | TGCGCCAGCAGCGGAACTAGAGGCACCACAGATACGCAGTATTTT
. | TRBJ2-2 | TRBV4-2 | TRBD2 | CASSQDAAGGVSGELFF | TGTGCCAGCAGCCAAGATGCAGCGGGAGGGGTTAGCGGGGAGCTGTTTTTT
once | TRBJ2-4 | TRBV29-1 | . | CSVEETLGNIQYF | TGCAGCGTTGAAGAAACACTAGGAAACATTCAGTACTTC